This T cell receptor (beta chain) was recovered during a study of CD8+CD57+ T cells in acquired aplastic anemia. At the level of the study: Sorted CD4+ and CD8+ cells yielded roughly 3 ug of DNA on average. Study-wide results and caveats: Statistical testing detected no significant gap in CD8+ Simpson's diversity between patients and controls. Overlapping CD8+ CDR3 repertoires of patients and controls contained approximately 28 shared sequences.

The CDR3 length is 17 residues. Trimming took 2 bases from V and 5 from J, leaving 19 bases between them. The germline gives CDR1 SNHLY, CDR2 FYNNEI. All sequencing subjects had displayed CD8+CD57+ cell expansion on flow cytometry. At blood sampling, none of the patients had yet received therapy. Turning to this clonotype: Its antigen remains unidentified.

The template for TCR beta VDJ and CDR3 sequence profiling was genomic DNA. TCRdb ran MiXCR on the reads and lists one entry per CDR3 protein. The sample lists about 200,000 distinct CDR3 sequences; 60% to 80% were seen once. The clonotype originates from a human donor with aplastic anemia. The sample taken for sequencing was sorted CD4+, CD8+, or CD8+CD57+ T cells (not recorded which) from PBMCs. This chain connects TRBV2 to TRBJ2-1, with D possibly matching TRBD2 (5 bases). This chain's CDR3 is CASSERIAGLNDNEQFF. As DNA, the CDR3 is TGTGCCAGCAGTGAAAGGATCGCAGGACTTAATGACAATGAGCAGTTCTTC.